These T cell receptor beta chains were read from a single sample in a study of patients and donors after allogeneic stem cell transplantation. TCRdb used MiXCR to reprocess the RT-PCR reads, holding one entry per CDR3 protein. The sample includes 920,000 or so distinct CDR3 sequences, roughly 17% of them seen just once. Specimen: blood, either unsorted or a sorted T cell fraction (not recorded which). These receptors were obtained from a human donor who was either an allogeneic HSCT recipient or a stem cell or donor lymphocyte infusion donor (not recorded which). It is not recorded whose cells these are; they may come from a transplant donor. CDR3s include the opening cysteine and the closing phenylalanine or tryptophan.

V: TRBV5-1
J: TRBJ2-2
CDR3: CASSPPRANTGELFF

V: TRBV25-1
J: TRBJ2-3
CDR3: CASSVGGVTTDTQYF

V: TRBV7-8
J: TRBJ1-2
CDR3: CASSLAGTVRYGYTF

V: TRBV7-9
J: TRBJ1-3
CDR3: CASSADGISGNTIYF

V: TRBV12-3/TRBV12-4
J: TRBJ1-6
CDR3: CASSRLQKNNSPLHF

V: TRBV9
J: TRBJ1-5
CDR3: CASSAQGRSNQPQHF

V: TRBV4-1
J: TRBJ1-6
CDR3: CASSQERQGSNSPLHF

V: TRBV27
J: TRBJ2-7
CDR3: CASSLSAPYEQYF

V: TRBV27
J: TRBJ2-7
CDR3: CASSFLSGPAGTYEQYF

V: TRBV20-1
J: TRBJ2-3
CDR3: CSARTSGGRTDTQYF

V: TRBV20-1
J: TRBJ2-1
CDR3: CSARERQGAPYNEQFF

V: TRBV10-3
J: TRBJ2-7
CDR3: CAISEGGRGEYF

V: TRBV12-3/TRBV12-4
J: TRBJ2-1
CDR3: CASSFLMSSQFGEQFF

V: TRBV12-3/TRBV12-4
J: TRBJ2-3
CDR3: CASSFNPGTGVTDTQYF

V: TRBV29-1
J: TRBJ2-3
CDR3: CSVPRASTDTQYF

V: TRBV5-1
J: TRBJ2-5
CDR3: CASSYRVMETQYF

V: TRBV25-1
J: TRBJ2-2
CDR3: CASSKPTRGSTGELFF

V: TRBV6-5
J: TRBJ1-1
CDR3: CASSYSTGLNTEAFF

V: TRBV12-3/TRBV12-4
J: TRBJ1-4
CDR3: CASSPTRDSGLFF

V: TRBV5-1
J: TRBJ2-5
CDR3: CASSAGQGQQETQYF

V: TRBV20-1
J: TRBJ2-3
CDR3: CSATWGLTDTQYF

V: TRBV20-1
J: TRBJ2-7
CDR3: CSARSLRGRSYEQYF

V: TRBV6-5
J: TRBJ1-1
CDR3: CASSYPTGEAFF